A single sample is the source of the 24 T cell receptor beta chains below, sequenced in a study of CD4 T cells in relation to SARS-CoV-2 and coronaviruses (dated by TCRdb to the early 2020s). The library was obtained by the immunoSEQ multiplex PCR assay. This is the immuneACCESS table as TCRdb keeps it, with only in-frame sequences that have V and J called. A part of the clones is gone; compared with another copy, unresolved V genes explain less than half, and the rest is unexplained. The sample table lists around 24,000 clones, 65% to 80% of them with a count of one. The ten largest clonotypes hold roughly 12% of the sample. CD4+ T cells from unexposed donors were collected before the COVID-19 pandemic (2011-2018). The EasySep CD4+ T cell isolation kit was used to isolate CD4+ T cells once the cultures had run for roughly eleven days. No cognate antigen is known for these TCRs. Sequenced: CD4+ T cells from PBMCs, cultured in vitro. The receptors derive from a human donor in good health.

The chain's CDR3 is CASSLAVAGRTGARETQYF. The DNA for the CDR3 is TGTGCCAGCAGCTTGGCCGTTGCGGGGCGGACAGGGGCTCGAGAGACCCAGTACTTC. The genes are TRBV5-5 and TRBJ2-5; 9 positions match TRBD1. The J segment lost 4 bases and the V segment lost 0 bases, leaving 16 bases of the junction unmatched. The CDR3 runs to 19 residues. The germline gives CDR1 SGHKS, CDR2 YYEKEE (reference sequence).

This chain connects TRBV12-5 to TRBJ1-1; 8 bases agree with TRBD1. V shed 5 bases and J 1 base; nucleotides not matched to a gene: 3. Germline-derived CDR1 and CDR2 are LGHNT and FRNRAP. The length of the CDR3 is 14 residues. CDR3 sequence reads: CASGQGTGNTEAFF. CDR3 in DNA: TGTGCTAGTGGTCAGGGGACAGGGAACACTGAAGCTTTCTTT.

The chain combines TRBV7-9 with TRBJ1-2; possible D gene TRBD1, 5 bases. V was trimmed by 5 bases and J by 4 bases, leaving 17 bases between them. Germline-derived CDR1 and CDR2 are SEHNR and FQNEAQ (reference sequence). The CDR3 runs to 15 residues. The CDR3 DNA sequence: TGTGCCAGCAGCCCCATCGGGGGAAGAGTCTATGGCTACACCTTC. The encoded protein is CASSPIGGRVYGYTF.

This clone was seen once. This chain connects TRBV5-1 to TRBJ2-1; D gene unclear. Per germline, CDR1 SGHRS and CDR2 YFSETQ. CDR3 length: 15 amino acids. V was trimmed by 5 bases and J by 2 bases, leaving 14 bases between them. For the CDR3, the DNA is TGCGCCAGCAGGTCTACGGCAGGCCCCTACAATGAGCAGTTCTTC. Amino acids: CASRSTAGPYNEQFF.

The chain carries TRBV10-3 and TRBJ1-1, with 9 bases fitting TRBD1. CDR1 ENHRY and CDR2 SYGVKD come from the germline V gene. The CDR3 extends over 14 amino acids. V was pared by 4 bases and J by 8 bases, with 8 bases of the junction left unmatched. CDR3 sequence reads: CAISARDRETEAFF. The CDR3 bases are TGTGCCATCAGTGCCCGGGACAGGGAGACGGAAGCTTTCTTT.

V usage is TRBV4-2 and J usage is TRBJ1-3, with D possibly TRBD1 on 6 matching bases. V lost 0 bases to trimming and J lost 4 bases, with 13 bases between them. CDR3 size: 16 residues. The germline CDR1 and CDR2 sequences are LGHNA and YNFKEQ. This CDR3 reads CASSQDRGRGGNTIYF. CDR3 in DNA: TGTGCCAGCAGCCAAGATCGCGGCAGGGGAGGAAACACCATATATTTT.

This clone has just a few counts. The V and J genes are TRBV11-2 and TRBJ2-1; D not resolved. Germline CDR1 is SGHAT and CDR2 is FQNNGV. This CDR3 has 14 amino acids. The germline V and J ends were trimmed by 5 bases and 7 bases, with 15 bases remaining between them. The CDR3 nucleotides are TGTGCCAGCAGCCAAAACTTAGAAGGAAATGAGCAGTTCTTC. Translated, it gives CASSQNLEGNEQFF.

The rearrangement joins TRBV28 to TRBJ1-1, with D maybe TRBD1 (6 bases). Trimming pared 7 bases from V and 4 bases from J, leaving 10 bases between. Germline CDR1 and CDR2: MDHEN and SYDVKM. CDR3 size: 12 residues. In DNA form, the CDR3 reads TGTGCCAGCAAAGGGGGGCTCACTGAAGCTTTCTTT. Residues: CASKGGLTEAFF.

The chain uses TRBV3-1 (or the pseudogene TRBV3-2) and TRBJ2-1, with TRBD2 identical over 9 bases. The CDR3 loop spans 19 amino acids. From germline, CDR1 is LGHDT and CDR2 YNNKEL (reference sequence). V lost 2 bases to trimming and J lost 0 bases; unmatched junction nucleotides: 11. CDR3 in amino acids: CASSQSRLAARSSYNEQFF. For the CDR3, the DNA is TGTGCCAGCAGCCAAAGTCGACTAGCGGCAAGAAGCTCCTACAATGAGCAGTTCTTC.

The chain couples TRBV19 to TRBJ2-5; perhaps TRBD2 as D (6 bases). This CDR3 has 12 residues. Germline lookup yields CDR1 LNHDA and CDR2 SQIVND (reference sequence). With 7 bases removed from V and 7 bases from J, the gap between germline ends came to 13 bases. In DNA form, the CDR3 reads TGTGCCAGTACCGAGGGAGCGGGGACCCAGTACTTC. It yields the protein CASTEGAGTQYF.

The chain couples TRBV7-8 to TRBJ2-1; no definite D call. CDR3 length equals 14 residues. Germline assignment: CDR1 SGHVS and CDR2 FQNEAQ. Trimming took 4 bases from V and 6 from J, leaving 13 bases between them. The CDR3 region is CASSSDSVANEQFF. As DNA, the CDR3 is TGTGCCAGCAGCTCCGATTCGGTCGCCAATGAGCAGTTCTTC.

The rearrangement uses TRBV10-1 and TRBJ2-3; TRBD2 might be the D (6 bases). This CDR3 spans 18 amino acids. V was clipped by 0 bases and J by 1 base, with 17 bases between them. Germline CDR1 is WNHNN and CDR2 is SYGVQD (reference sequence). This CDR3 reads CASSESSTGAGGTDTQYF. CDR3 sequence (DNA): TGCGCCAGCAGTGAGTCCTCAACGGGAGCCGGGGGCACAGATACGCAGTATTTT.

V usage is TRBV24-1 and J usage is TRBJ2-1; TRBD1 might be the D (6 bases). Germline assignment: CDR1 KGHDR and CDR2 SFDVKD. Trimming removed 3 bases at V and 12 bases at J, with 17 bases between. This CDR3 has 14 amino acids. The DNA for the CDR3 is TGTGCCACCAGTGATCCTATGACGGACAGATGGCAGTTCTTC. Translation: CATSDPMTDRWQFF.

The chain links TRBV18 to TRBJ1-1; no firm D call. The CDR3 covers 13 residues. Trimming stripped 2 bases from V and 7 bases from J, with 11 bases between. CDR1 and CDR2 from the germline V gene are KGHSH and LQKENI. This chain's CDR3 is CASSPDDGIEAFF. As DNA, the CDR3 is TGTGCCAGCTCACCAGATGACGGAATTGAAGCTTTCTTT.

This chain links TRBV5-1 with TRBJ2-5; TRBD2 is a possible D gene (6 bases). The CDR3 has 12 amino acids. The germline V gene has CDR1 SGHRS and CDR2 YFSETQ. V gave up 5 bases and J gave up 3 bases, with 8 bases separating them. The CDR3 coding sequence is TGCGCCAGCAGTCGGGAGAAAGAGACCCAGTACTTC. This encodes CASSREKETQYF.

V is TRBV6-1 and J is TRBJ1-2, with TRBD1 as a possible D gene (6 bases). The length of the CDR3 is 13 residues. Germline-derived CDR1 and CDR2 are MNHNS and SASEGT. Between the trimmed V and J ends, which lost 1 base and 8 bases, there was a span of 11 bases. CDR3 sequence reads: CASSEGGAGGYTF. The CDR3 DNA follows: TGTGCCAGCAGTGAAGGGGGGGCAGGAGGCTACACCTTC.

The chain joins TRBV5-5 to TRBJ2-3; possibly TRBD1 or TRBD2 for D (6 bases each). Germline assignment: CDR1 SGHKS and CDR2 YYEKEE (reference sequence). V lost 3 bases, J lost 2 bases, and 13 bases lay in between. The CDR3 length is 15 residues. The CDR3 spells CASSSSGGTTDTQYF. The CDR3 nucleotides are TGTGCCAGCAGCTCCTCCGGGGGCACCACAGATACGCAGTATTTT.

This sequence joins TRBV2 and TRBJ1-3, with D unclear. V lost 2 bases to trimming and J lost 0 bases, with 8 bases between them. The CDR3 covers 15 residues. CDR1 is SNHLY and CDR2 is FYNNEI in the germline V gene. The CDR3 reads CASSETGNSGNTIYF. For the CDR3, the DNA is TGTGCCAGCAGTGAAACGGGGAACTCTGGAAACACCATATATTTT.

V usage is TRBV19 and J usage is TRBJ1-3, with D perhaps matching TRBD1 (5 bases). Germline lookup yields CDR1 LNHDA and CDR2 SQIVND (reference sequence). The CDR3 is 19 amino acids. V lost 1 base to trimming and J lost 0 bases, with 19 bases between them. CDR3 residues: CASSIGPGPKTDSGNTIYF. CDR3 coding DNA: TGTGCCAGTAGTATAGGCCCGGGACCCAAAACGGACTCTGGAAACACCATATATTTT. The whole variable domain, remainder taken from reference TRBV19 and TRBJ1-3, is DGGITQSPKYLFRKEGQNVTLSCEQNLNHDAMYWYRQDPGQGLRLIYYSQIVNDFQKGDIAEGYSVSREKKESFPLTVTSAQKNPTAFYLCASSIGPGPKTDSGNTIYFGEGSWLTVV.

This clone was seen a handful of times. The gene calls are TRBV4-2 and TRBJ1-1; no reliable D call. This CDR3 has 12 amino acids. Germline V gives CDR1 LGHNA, CDR2 YNFKEQ. Trimming took off 5 bases at V and 1 base at J, with 5 bases between the two ends. This CDR3 reads CASSTQNTEAFF. The CDR3, as DNA: TGTGCCAGCAGCACCCAGAACACTGAAGCTTTCTTT.

The chain links TRBV6-5 to TRBJ2-2; tentatively, D is TRBD2 (6 bases). The CDR3 runs to 14 residues. Germline V CDR1 and CDR2: MNHEY, SVGAGI. V lost 7 bases and J lost 4, with 13 bases in between. CDR3 DNA sequence: TGTGCCAGCAAAATCGGGGGAGGCACCGGGGAGCTGTTTTTT. This gives the protein CASKIGGGTGELFF.

The genes are TRBV5-6 and TRBJ1-2; 7 bases line up with TRBD1. Germline V gives CDR1 SGHDT, CDR2 YYEEEE. Trimming cost V 2 bases and J 7 bases; bases outside gene matches: 8. The CDR3 sequence is 14 residues long. The CDR3 nucleotides are TGTGCCAGCAGCTTCTCAGGGGGACCGTCTGGCTACACCTTC. Its translation: CASSFSGGPSGYTF.

The V call is TRBV28, the J call TRBJ2-7; D not certain. V dropped 8 bases and J dropped 3 bases, with 11 bases sitting between them. Germline loops: CDR1 MDHEN, CDR2 SYDVKM. There are 12 residues in the CDR3. In DNA form, the CDR3 reads TGTGCCAGCTTAGGCCGGCTCTACGAGCAGTACTTC. This codes for CASLGRLYEQYF.

The chain uses TRBV9 and TRBJ2-3; 11 bases agree with TRBD2. The J segment lost 0 bases and the V segment lost 4 bases, leaving 4 bases of the junction unmatched. CDR1 SGDLS and CDR2 YYNGEE come from the germline V gene. The CDR3 totals 16 residues. CDR3 sequence reads: CASSFGLAGSTDTQYF. The CDR3 DNA follows: TGTGCCAGCAGCTTTGGACTAGCGGGTAGCACAGATACGCAGTATTTT.